The clone carrying this TCR beta chain was detected a few times. Its antigen is not known. J lost 5 bases, V lost 5 bases, and 2 bases had no gene match. Germline V gives CDR1 GTSNPN, CDR2 SVGIG (reference sequence). The length of the CDR3 is 14 residues. This sample is drawn from a study of cytomegalovirus exposure and HLA in healthy donors. Regarding the study as a whole: Sequences of the TCR beta chain were said to predict the HLA-A and HLA-B alleles of most subjects accurately. A few CMV-associated chains were confirmed in vitro to be specific for CMV antigens. Earlier findings revealed that most TCR beta V segments proved productive either about 87% or about 30% of the time.

13 Jbeta primers and 60 Vbeta primers were used for the PCR. The protocol was immunoSEQ multiplex PCR, while the TCRdb copy is restricted to in-frame clones and leaves out a portion. The sample holds more than 95,000 clones, 80% seen once. The source of this sequence is a man younger than 45 in good health and CMV-seropositive. The sample was PBMCs. The V gene is TRBV30, the J gene TRBJ2-3; 15 bases are shared with TRBD2. Written as DNA, the CDR3 is TGTGCCTGGGGACTAGCGGGGGGGAGAGATACGCAGTATTTT. Protein sequence: CAWGLAGGRDTQYF.